The entry below gives a single T cell receptor (beta chain) sequence along with its context. Antigen specificity is unknown. This sample is part of a study of cytomegalovirus exposure and HLA in healthy donors. Trimming cost V 2 bases and J 9 bases, with 11 bases left between them. The CDR3 contains 13 residues. CDR1 is ENHRY and CDR2 is SYGVKD in the germline V gene. PCR was performed using 60 Vbeta and 13 Jbeta primers. Some clones are missing from TCRdb's copy, which holds only in-frame ones; the method was immunoSEQ multiplex PCR. The sample lists 150,000 or so clones; more than 60% were seen once. Study-level findings and limits: In a later analysis, TCR association rates varied by HLA locus: DRB1 most, HLA-C fewest. It has been reported that TCR beta sequences accurately predicted the HLA-A and HLA-B alleles of most subjects. The study listed 150 to 200 cytomegalovirus-associated TCR beta chains. Earlier results showed most TCR beta V segments being productive about 87% or about 30% of the time.

The clonotype originates from a middle-aged man in good health and CMV-seronegative. Material: PBMCs. The chain links TRBV10-3 to TRBJ2-4; D call uncertain. CDR3 protein: CAISEGQESIQYF. DNA for the CDR3: TGTGCCATCAGTGAGGGGCAAGAAAGCATTCAGTACTTC.